This is a list of T cell receptor beta chains from one sample in a study of patients and donors after allogeneic stem cell transplantation. TCRdb itself ran the RT-PCR reads through MiXCR, one entry per CDR3 protein. The sample holds 190,000 or so distinct CDR3 sequences, roughly 38% seen once. The sequenced sample consisted of blood, either unsorted or a sorted T cell fraction (not recorded which). The receptors stem from a human donor who was either an allogeneic HSCT recipient or a stem cell or donor lymphocyte infusion donor (not recorded which). It is not recorded whose cells these are; they may come from a transplant donor. The CDR3 runs from the conserved cysteine through the conserved F or W.

v_call | cdr3_aa
TRBV11-2 | CASSFRVDGTDTQYF
TRBV18 | CASSQGTGGEQYF
TRBV12-3/TRBV12-4 | CASSEGYQPQHF
TRBV6-6 | CASRPGRMNTEAFF
TRBV2 | CASSGDRGAQPQHF
TRBV20-1 | CSAGGPLNTEAFF
TRBV12-3/TRBV12-4 | CASTLITDTQYF
TRBV12-3/TRBV12-4 | CASSLEQGVRETQYF
TRBV6-2/TRBV6-3 | CASKTGGPKNTEAFF
TRBV20-1 | CSARVAGAVQPQHF
TRBV20-1 | CSAVREPLRDTQYF
TRBV12-3/TRBV12-4 | CASTLQENTEAFF
TRBV24-1 | CATSDTRLGREKLFF
TRBV30 | CAWGIRGGDGGAFF
TRBV6-2/TRBV6-3 | CASSYGSLNQPQHF
TRBV7-9 | CASSLQGITGGYTF
TRBV12-3/TRBV12-4 | CASSPQAQNSPLHF
TRBV3-1 | CASSQDRRNTQYF
TRBV12-3/TRBV12-4 | CASSFWGAHEKLFF
TRBV14 | CASSRQGQGTEAFF
TRBV18 | CASSPLWNQPQHF
TRBV7-6 | CASSLDLRSNEQFF
TRBV18 | CASSPLPQGPQGTEAFF
TRBV12-3/TRBV12-4 | CASSPQGAYNEQFF
TRBV20-1 | CSARVRPTEAFF
TRBV27 | CASSFRGRGYGYTF
TRBV24-1 | CATSDAGLPQHF
TRBV4-1 | CASSQSGKTVSYNSPLHF
TRBV14 | CASSRSVTYEQYF
TRBV5-1 | CASSFRPNSNTEAFF
TRBV7-9 | CASSHPGTSGGALETQYF
TRBV10-3 | CAISKTGENNSPLHF
TRBV4-3 | CASSQGTSGANVLTF
TRBV6-2/TRBV6-3 | CASTIRHRAAGGYTF
TRBV20-1 | CSANPRANYGYTF
TRBV12-3/TRBV12-4 | CASSGLTRHGYTF
TRBV18 | CASSPPGQRYEQYF
TRBV2 | CASRRDRNTGELFF
TRBV2 | CASSEIPTGFDTEAFF
TRBV12-3/TRBV12-4 | CASSLSAPIYQPQHF
TRBV20-1 | CSAIAGGNYNEQFF
TRBV12-3/TRBV12-4 | CASSPGGEGSYNSPLHF
TRBV4-2 | CASSQVSQYNEQFF
TRBV3-1 | CASSPGQGIQYF
TRBV25-1 | CASRQAGPMFSEAFF
TRBV29-1 | CSVGGRHSYEQYF